Shown below are 13 T cell receptor beta chains from a single sample sequenced in a study of molecular identifiers for immune sequencing clone quantification. Via MiXCR, TCRdb re-called the PCR reads, giving one row per CDR3 protein. Altogether more than 450,000 distinct CDR3 sequences are present, around 23% being singletons, with the ten largest covering roughly 0.77%. The sequenced sample consisted of naive CD8+ T cells from blood, with Jurkat cell RNA spiked in. The subset here: FACS-sorted CD8+CD4-CCR7+CD45RA+ naive T cells. The receptor set was obtained from a human donor in good health. Some libraries in this study had Jurkat cell RNA spiked in.

This clonotype was counted ten times or more. The chain joins TRBV7-9 to TRBJ1-1, with D possibly matching TRBD1 (5 bases). Germline assignment: CDR1 SEHNR and CDR2 FQNEAQ (reference sequence). The CDR3 sequence is 14 residues long. Trimming removed 3 bases at V and 7 bases at J, with 15 bases between. The CDR3 DNA is TGTGCCAGCAGCTTGGGGCAGAGCGACAGTGAAGCTTTCTTT. Protein product: CASSLGQSDSEAFF.

V usage is TRBV15 and J usage is TRBJ1-1, with 7 bases matching TRBD1. Germline trimming cut 0 bases from V and 6 bases from J; bases unmatched to any gene: 4. Germline V gene lookup returns CDR1 LNHNV and CDR2 YYDKDF (reference sequence). This CDR3 spans 14 amino acids. CDR3 region: CATSRDEGASEAFF. In DNA form, the CDR3 reads TGTGCCACCAGCAGAGATGAGGGGGCCTCTGAAGCTTTCTTT. Together with reference TRBV15 and TRBJ1-1, the CDR3 gives the full variable domain: DAMVIQNPRYQVTQFGKPVTLSCSQTLNHNVMYWYQQKSSQAPKLLFHYYDKDFNNEADTPDNFQSRRPNTSFCFLDIRSPGLGDTAMYLCATSRDEGASEAFFGQGTRLTVV.

At least ten counts were recorded for this clonotype. The genes are TRBV19 and TRBJ1-1; D unresolved. V was shortened by 6 bases and J by 4 bases, with 12 bases between the two germline ends. This CDR3 spans 13 amino acids. CDR1 and CDR2 from the germline V gene are LNHDA and SQIVND (reference sequence). CDR3 in DNA: TGTGCCAGTAGATACAGCTCGGCCACTGAAGCTTTCTTT. Amino acid sequence: CASRYSSATEAFF.

CDR3 DNA sequence: TGTGCCAGCAGCTTCGATATACGGGGGAATTTCCAGTATTTT. It codes for CASSFDIRGNFQYF. The gene calls are TRBV5-6 and TRBJ2-3; D is perhaps TRBD2 (6 bases). The V end lost 2 bases, the J end lost 12 bases, and 19 bases lay between the germline ends. The germline V gene has CDR1 SGHDT and CDR2 YYEEEE. The CDR3 totals 14 residues.

Note on this clonotype: With a much larger clone just one base away, this may be a read error. Lacking the conserved final phenylalanine or tryptophan, this CDR3 likely reflects a read error. This chain links TRBV4-1 with TRBJ2-5, with D possibly matching TRBD1 (5 bases). Germline V gene lookup returns CDR1 MGHRA and CDR2 YSYEKL. The CDR3 length is 15 residues. Trimming stripped 0 bases from V and 4 bases from J, with 12 bases between. CDR3 sequence reads: CASSQDFPTGETQYL. CDR3 nucleotides: TGCGCCAGCAGCCAAGATTTCCCCACAGGAGAGACCCAGTACTTA.

This chain uses TRBV11-2 with TRBJ2-1; weak D call: TRBD1 (5 bases). The CDR3 has 14 residues. V was shortened by 5 bases and J by 1 base, with 9 bases between the two germline ends. CDR1 is SGHAT, CDR2 FQNNGV, per germline. The CDR3 region is CASSPGFSYNEQFF. The CDR3 DNA follows: TGTGCCAGCAGCCCAGGGTTTTCCTACAATGAGCAGTTCTTC.

Only a few counts were recorded for this clonotype. The J gene is TRBJ2-7, the V gene TRBV25-1; D uncertain. The CDR3 is 11 amino acids. Looked up from germline, CDR1 is MGHDK and CDR2 is SYGVNS. V gave up 3 bases and J gave up 6 bases, with 6 bases separating them. CDR3 region: CASSEILEQYF. The CDR3 DNA follows: TGTGCCAGCAGTGAGATCCTCGAGCAGTACTTC.

This clonotype was seen only a few times. The chain has TRBV12-2 and TRBJ1-5; the table gives TRBD1 as D, unverified against the DNA. TRBV12-2 is marked as a pseudogene. The CDR3 is 16 amino acids. The CDR3 DNA sequence: TGTGCAAGTCGCTCTAACAGGGTTGGGTTTTATCAGCCCCAGCATTTT. Encoded protein: CASRSNRVGFYQPQHF.

The V call is TRBV20-1, the J call TRBJ1-6; a weak D match, TRBD1 (6 bases). This CDR3 comprises 14 residues. Trimming removed 5 bases at V and 9 bases at J, with 17 bases between. CDR1 and CDR2 (germline): DFQATT, SNEGSKA (reference sequence). The CDR3 bases are TGCAGTGCTCCAGTGGGGGGCGTCGGTTCACCCCTCCACTTT. Amino acids: CSAPVGGVGSPLHF.

V gene TRBV4-1 combines with J gene TRBJ2-1, with 7 bases fitting TRBD2. CDR1 and CDR2 from the germline V gene are MGHRA and YSYEKL. The CDR3 extends over 17 amino acids. With V trimmed by 2 bases and J by 1 base, 8 bases remained unmatched. The CDR3 here is CASSQSPSGRSYNEQFF. The CDR3 region has the DNA TGCGCCAGCAGCCAATCCCCTAGCGGTAGGTCCTACAATGAGCAGTTCTTC.

Points on this clonotype: Possible read error: a much larger clone is one base away. This chain joins TRBV14 and TRBJ2-5; D tentatively fits TRBD1 or TRBD2 (5 bases each). Trimming left V 0 bases short and J 4 bases short, with 15 bases between. CDR1 is SGHDN, CDR2 FVKESK, per germline. The CDR3 runs 16 residues. The CDR3: CASSQDSGGIRETQYF. CDR3 DNA sequence: TGTGCCAGCAGCCAAGATAGTGGGGGAATCCGAGAGACCCAGTACTTC.

This clonotype has at least ten counts. This chain joins TRBV12-3 or TRBV12-4 and TRBJ1-1, with D maybe TRBD1 (6 bases). CDR3 size: 13 residues. V shed 5 bases and J shed 6 bases, with 13 bases lying between them. The CDR3 spells CASSPGGGPEAFF. In nucleotides, the CDR3 is TGTGCCAGCAGTCCGGGCGGGGGGCCTGAAGCTTTCTTT.

This clonotype was seen a few times. The chain combines TRBV4-3 with TRBJ2-7, with 10 bases fitting TRBD1. Germline loops: CDR1 LGHNA, CDR2 YSLEER. V lost 0 bases to trimming and J lost 4 bases; unmatched junction nucleotides: 9. CDR3 length: 17 amino acids. The CDR3 region has the DNA TGCGCCAGCAGCCAAGATCAGGGGGGACAGGGGCGGTACGAGCAGTACTTC. Encoded protein: CASSQDQGGQGRYEQYF.